The source of this T cell receptor beta chain is a study of OX40 agonist ivuxolimab in advanced cancers. Study-wide context: Enrollees could have had prior anti-PD-1, anti-PD-L1 or anti-CTLA-4 therapy, which 40% to 45% had received.

The table came from immunoSEQ multiplex PCR; TCRdb's copy has only in-frame clones and leaves some out. The sample includes 45,000 to 55,000 clones, approximately 84% of them seen just once. The CDR3 loop spans 12 amino acids. Looked up from germline, CDR1 is SGHVS and CDR2 is FQNEAQ. The germline V and J ends were trimmed by 5 bases and 9 bases, with 11 bases remaining between them. The source is an adult with an advanced solid tumor such as melanoma, head and neck, liver or kidney cancer. This specimen was CD4+ or CD8+ T cells sorted from blood, taken in a trial of the OX40 agonist ivuxolimab. V gene TRBV7-8 combines with J gene TRBJ2-1; tentatively, D is TRBD1 (5 bases). The CDR3 DNA reads as TGTGCCAGCAGCACCTCAGGGTTTGAGCAGTTCTTC. Its translation: CASSTSGFEQFF. The full variable domain, its missing parts supplied by reference TRBV7-8 and TRBJ2-1, is GAGVSQSPRYKVAKRGQDVALRCDPISGHVSLFWYQQALGQGPEFLTYFQNEAQLDKSGLPSDRFFAERPEGSVSTLKIQRTQQEDSAVYLCASSTSGFEQFFGPGTRLTVL.